Listed here are 32 T cell receptor beta chains from one sample, sequenced in a study of beta chain features in type 1 diabetes. Expressed TCRB transcripts were sequenced because the isolated RNA had all been reverse transcribed beforehand. The table came from immunoSEQ multiplex PCR; TCRdb's copy has only in-frame clones and leaves some out. Of 200,000 to 250,000 clones listed, around 9.6% are singletons. The sequenced sample was naive CD4+ T cells from blood. The receptor source for this set is a young woman in good health.

V and J are TRBV5-4 and TRBJ2-6; 7 bases fit TRBD2. V lost 9 bases and J lost 0; bases outside the gene matches: 15. The CDR3 covers 18 residues. Looked up from germline, CDR1 is SGHNT and CDR2 is YYREEE (reference sequence). CDR3 sequence reads: CATPLRGTGGSGANVLTF. Here the CDR3 DNA reads TGTGCCACCCCTCTGCGCGGGACGGGAGGCTCTGGGGCCAACGTCCTGACTTTC. The full variable domain, in which reference TRBV5-4 and TRBJ2-6 provide the parts outside the CDR3, is ETGVTQSPTHLIKTRGQQVTLRCSSQSGHNTVSWYQQALGQGPQFIFQYYREEENGRGNFPPRFSGLQFPNYSSELNVNALELDDSALYLCATPLRGTGGSGANVLTFGAGSRLTVL.

The chain combines TRBV5-4 with TRBJ2-7, with TRBD2 as a possible D gene (7 bases). The germline V gene encodes CDR1 SGHNT and CDR2 YYREEE (reference sequence). The CDR3 has 14 residues. Trimming pared 0 bases from V and 3 bases from J, leaving 10 bases between. The CDR3 protein is CASSLEGGYYEQYF. The CDR3, as DNA: TGTGCCAGCAGCTTGGAGGGGGGGTACTACGAGCAGTACTTC.

The chain carries TRBV5-4 and TRBJ2-3, with D unclear. Trimming shortened V by 0 bases and J by 7 bases, and 9 bases separated the two germline ends. The CDR3 is 13 residues long. Germline V CDR1 and CDR2: SGHNT, YYREEE (reference sequence). In nucleotides, the CDR3 is TGTGCCAGCAGCTTGGATAGGAGAAATACGCAGTATTTT. This translates into CASSLDRRNTQYF.

Only one count was recorded for this clone. The chain employs TRBV7-3 and TRBJ2-2; 11 positions match TRBD1. CDR1 is SGHTA, CDR2 FQGTGA, per germline. CDR3 length equals 18 residues. Trimming cost V 5 bases and J 2 bases; bases outside gene matches: 10. For the CDR3, the DNA is TGTGCCAGCAGCCCGGGGACAGGGGGACCCCCAAACACCGGGGAGCTGTTTTTT. This sequence encodes CASSPGTGGPPNTGELFF.

In this sample, this clone turned up a few times. V is TRBV7-9 and J is TRBJ2-7, with 8 bases fitting TRBD2. The V gene end was trimmed by 6 bases and the J gene end by 4 bases; junction bases not matched to a gene: 23. From germline, CDR1 is SEHNR and CDR2 FQNEAQ (reference sequence). This CDR3 has 19 amino acids. The CDR3 coding sequence is TGTGCCAGCAGTTCCGGGACTAGTCCTCGTCGTCCCACCCGTTACGAGCAGTACTTC. Protein product: CASSSGTSPRRPTRYEQYF.

This clone was found a few times. The chain joins TRBV5-1 to TRBJ2-3; 13 positions agree with TRBD2. Germline V gene sequence: CDR1 SGHRS, CDR2 YFSETQ. J lost 4 bases, V lost 0 bases, and 5 bases had no gene match. This CDR3 spans 17 amino acids. The CDR3 DNA is TGCGCCAGCAGCTTGGGAACTAGCGGGAGGGCGGCAGATACGCAGTATTTT. Translating it yields CASSLGTSGRAADTQYF.

The chain couples TRBV5-1 to TRBJ2-7; D is uncertain. V was clipped by 4 bases and J by 0 bases, with 17 bases between them. Germline loops: CDR1 SGHRS, CDR2 YFSETQ. This CDR3 has 16 residues. The CDR3 is CASSLGMPGNSYEQYF. The CDR3 nucleotides read TGCGCCAGCAGCCTTGGCATGCCAGGAAACTCCTACGAGCAGTACTTC.

This clone occurred a few times. The chain couples TRBV20-1 to TRBJ1-2; TRBD1 aligns across 7 bases. The germline V gene encodes CDR1 DFQATT and CDR2 SNEGSKA (reference sequence). The V gene end was trimmed by 6 bases and the J gene end by 7 bases; junction bases not matched to a gene: 5. The CDR3 is 11 residues long. CDR3 nucleotide sequence: TGCAGTGCCACCGGGACAGCTGGCTACACCTTC. Translated, it gives CSATGTAGYTF.

For the CDR3, the DNA is TGTGCCAGCAGAACAGGGATGGCCCCAAACACTGAAGCTTTCTTT. Its translation: CASRTGMAPNTEAFF. The chain is built from TRBV6-4 and TRBJ1-1, with D possibly being TRBD1 (6 bases). V shed 6 bases and J shed 2 bases, with 16 bases lying between them. Germline V CDR1 and CDR2: MRHNA, SNTAGT. CDR3 size: 15 residues.

V usage is TRBV9 and J usage is TRBJ1-1, with TRBD1 identical over 10 bases. This CDR3 spans 14 amino acids. V shed 3 bases, J shed 8 bases, and the junction held 7 bases outside the gene matches. CDR1 is SGDLS, CDR2 YYNGEE, per germline. This CDR3 is CASSGWDRGEEAFF. Here the CDR3 DNA reads TGTGCCAGCAGCGGATGGGACAGGGGTGAAGAAGCTTTCTTT.

This clone was seen a handful of times. The CDR3 bases are TGTGCCAGCAGGACAGGGACCTATGAAAAACTGTTTTTT. Amino acid sequence: CASRTGTYEKLFF. V gene TRBV6-1 combines with J gene TRBJ1-4, with 7 bases aligning to TRBD1. V dropped 6 bases and J dropped 6; count of bases not matched to a gene: 4. Germline CDR1 is MNHNS and CDR2 is SASEGT. The CDR3 runs 13 residues.

The chain carries TRBV9 and TRBJ2-7; 8 positions agree with TRBD1. With 4 bases clipped from V and 6 bases from J, the junction kept 3 bases outside the gene matches. The CDR3 consists of 12 residues. Germline V gives CDR1 SGDLS, CDR2 YYNGEE. In nucleotides, the CDR3 is TGTGCCAGCAGCCGGACAGGGCCCGAGCAGTACTTC. Translation: CASSRTGPEQYF.

This clone occurred a few times. This chain joins TRBV9 and TRBJ1-2, with a tentative D call TRBD1 (6 bases). The V gene's germline CDR1 is SGDLS and CDR2 YYNGEE. This CDR3 spans 14 amino acids. Trimming left V 1 base short and J 4 bases short, with 11 bases between. CDR3 residues: CASSVYEGGYGYTF. CDR3 bases: TGTGCCAGCAGCGTATATGAAGGGGGCTATGGCTACACCTTC. The variable domain in full, completed from reference TRBV9 and TRBJ1-2, reads DSGVTQTPKHLITATGQRVTLRCSPRSGDLSVYWYQQSLDQGLQFLIQYYNGEERAKGNILERFSAQQFPDLHSELNLSSLELGDSALYFCASSVYEGGYGYTFGSGTRLTVV.

This clone has only a few counts. The J gene is TRBJ2-7, the V gene TRBV2; TRBD1 agrees at 7 bases. Germline CDR1 is SNHLY and CDR2 is FYNNEI. Trimming at V came to 4 bases and at J to 0 bases, leaving 3 bases not matched to a gene. This CDR3 has 14 residues. CDR3 loop: CASSVWTGSYEQYF. The CDR3, as DNA: TGTGCCAGCAGTGTCTGGACAGGCTCCTACGAGCAGTACTTC. Full variable domain (outside the CDR3, taken from reference TRBV2 and TRBJ2-7): EPEVTQTPSHQVTQMGQEVILRCVPISNHLYFYWYRQILGQKVEFLVSFYNNEISEKSEIFDDQFSVERPDGSNFTLKIRSTKLEDSAMYFCASSVWTGSYEQYFGPGTRLTVT.

The chain joins TRBV10-2 to TRBJ2-7; possible D gene TRBD1, 5 bases. Germline CDR1 WSHSY, CDR2 SAAADI. This CDR3 comprises 14 residues. Trimming pared 2 bases from V and 2 bases from J, leaving 10 bases between. The CDR3 sequence is CASSEAMTAYEQYF. In DNA, the CDR3 is TGCGCCAGCAGTGAGGCTATGACAGCCTACGAGCAGTACTTC.

This chain uses TRBV5-6 with TRBJ1-2; 9 bases line up with TRBD1. Germline V gene data show CDR1 as SGHDT and CDR2 as YYEEEE. This CDR3 comprises 15 residues. The V segment lost 4 bases and the J segment 4 bases; nucleotides outside the gene matches: 8. CDR3 DNA: TGTGCCAGCAGCCTACGAGTGACAGGGGGCTATGGCTACACCTTC. Residues: CASSLRVTGGYGYTF.

The chain carries TRBV30 and TRBJ2-7, with 13 bases aligning to TRBD2. V shed 0 bases, J shed 6 bases, and the junction held 8 bases outside the gene matches. Germline values: CDR1 GTSNPN, CDR2 SVGIG (reference sequence). This CDR3 is 16 amino acids long. CDR3: CAWSVGVTSGRAEQYF. The CDR3 DNA is TGTGCCTGGAGTGTTGGGGTAACTAGCGGGAGGGCCGAGCAGTACTTC.

The chain is built from TRBV29-1 and TRBJ1-5; D perhaps matches TRBD1 (6 bases). V was pared by 6 bases and J by 5 bases, with 14 bases between. Germline CDR1 SQVTM, CDR2 ANQGSEA. CDR3 length: 13 amino acids. DNA for the CDR3: TGCAGCGTCGCTACAGGGTTTGATCAGCCCCAGCATTTT. This translates into CSVATGFDQPQHF.

The sample holds a few counts of this clone. The chain joins TRBV9 to TRBJ2-5; tentatively, D is TRBD1 (6 bases). The CDR3 length is 17 residues. Trimming took off 3 bases at V and 0 bases at J, with 18 bases between the two ends. Germline-derived CDR1 and CDR2 are SGDLS and YYNGEE. DNA for the CDR3: TGTGCCAGCAGCGCCCTCGGTCGCAGGGGAAACCAAGAGACCCAGTACTTC. Encoded protein: CASSALGRRGNQETQYF.

This clone was detected a few times. This sequence joins TRBV6-5 and TRBJ2-1, with TRBD1 matching 7 bases. The germline V gene encodes CDR1 MNHEY and CDR2 SVGAGI. The CDR3 has 15 amino acids. The trim removed 0 bases at V and 8 bases at J, leaving 7 bases unmatched. Here the CDR3 DNA reads TGTGCCAGCAGTTACTCCGGACAGGAGTGGGATGAGCAGTTCTTC. It yields the protein CASSYSGQEWDEQFF.

The chain is built from TRBV5-1 and TRBJ2-4; 11 positions agree with TRBD2. After removal of 4 bases from V and 6 bases from J, the junction contained 6 bases not matched to a gene. This CDR3 has 15 residues. Germline V gene data show CDR1 as SGHRS and CDR2 as YFSETQ. CDR3 in DNA: TGCGCCAGCAGCCTAGATAGCGGGAGGGGAAACATTCAGTACTTC. Its translation is CASSLDSGRGNIQYF.

This clone was seen more than once but under ten times. This chain uses TRBV7-9 with TRBJ2-2; 7 nucleotides agree with TRBD1. The germline V gene encodes CDR1 SEHNR and CDR2 FQNEAQ (reference sequence). This CDR3 comprises 13 residues. V was clipped by 2 bases and J by 7 bases; unmatched bases: 1. The CDR3 is CASSLRDSGELFF. As DNA, the CDR3 is TGTGCCAGCAGCTTACGGGACAGCGGGGAGCTGTTTTTT.

In this sample, this clone turned up a few times. The rearrangement links TRBV18 to TRBJ1-1; 11 positions match TRBD1. Germline assignment: CDR1 KGHSH and CDR2 LQKENI. The CDR3 runs to 16 residues. After removal of 1 base from V and 2 bases from J, the junction contained 3 bases not matched to a gene. CDR3 nucleotides: TGTGCCAGCTCACCACTTGGGACAGGGGGTAACACTGAAGCTTTCTTT. It encodes CASSPLGTGGNTEAFF. Full variable domain (remainder filled in from reference TRBV18 and TRBJ1-1): NAGVMQNPRHLVRRRGQEARLRCSPMKGHSHVYWYRQLPEEGLKFMVYLQKENIIDESGMPKERFSAEFPKEGPSILRIQQVVRGDSAAYFCASSPLGTGGNTEAFFGQGTRLTVV.

This clone has more than one count but fewer than ten. This sequence joins TRBV6-5 and TRBJ2-7, with D possibly TRBD2 on 6 matching bases. V was cut by 6 bases and J by 6 bases, with 21 bases left in between. Germline V gene data show CDR1 as MNHEY and CDR2 as SVGAGI. The CDR3 runs to 15 residues. The CDR3 sequence: CASSLRVGGSFEQYF. In nucleotides, the CDR3 is TGTGCCAGCAGCCTGAGGGTGGGGGGATCGTTCGAGCAGTACTTC.

The chain uses TRBV6-6 and TRBJ1-2, with TRBD1 identical over 10 bases. CDR1 MNHNY and CDR2 SVGAGI come from the germline V gene (reference sequence). V lost 5 bases to trimming and J lost 2 bases; unmatched junction nucleotides: 5. The CDR3 length is 15 residues. The CDR3 bases are TGTGCCAGCAGTAGACAGGGGGCAGAAAACTATGGCTACACCTTC. It is translated as CASSRQGAENYGYTF.

The rearrangement joins TRBV5-1 to TRBJ1-1; the match to TRBD1 covers 8 bases. Trimming at V came to 4 bases and at J to 4 bases, leaving 12 bases not matched to a gene. This CDR3 has 16 residues. Looked up from germline, CDR1 is SGHRS and CDR2 is YFSETQ. The CDR3 protein is CASSPGQGARGTEAFF. The DNA of the CDR3 is TGCGCCAGCAGCCCCGGACAGGGAGCCCGGGGCACTGAAGCTTTCTTT.

This clone was recorded a few times. This chain's CDR3 is CASSPPTILAGAYNEQFF. DNA of the CDR3: TGTGCCAGCAGTCCACCCACGATACTAGCGGGGGCCTACAATGAGCAGTTCTTC. The chain employs TRBV27 and TRBJ2-1, with 11 bases lining up with TRBD2. Per germline, CDR1 MNHEY and CDR2 SMNVEV (reference sequence). The CDR3 is 18 amino acids. V shed 5 bases, J shed 2 bases, and the junction held 11 bases outside the gene matches.

This clone has more than one count but fewer than ten. J is TRBJ2-1 and V is TRBV5-1; 7 bases agree with TRBD2. Per the germline V gene, CDR1 is SGHRS and CDR2 is YFSETQ. This CDR3 is built from 14 residues. J gave up 6 bases and V 6 bases, and 9 bases lay outside the gene matches. In DNA, the CDR3 is TGCGCCAGCACTTTGAGGGAGGGCCGCAATGAGCAGTTCTTC. It encodes CASTLREGRNEQFF.

The table lists this clone with a few counts. V usage is TRBV30 and J usage is TRBJ2-7; TRBD1 matches at 8 bases. CDR1 is GTSNPN, CDR2 SVGIG, per germline (reference sequence). This CDR3 spans 14 amino acids. Germline trimming cut 5 bases from V and 2 bases from J; bases unmatched to any gene: 8. In DNA form, the CDR3 reads TGTGCCTGGGGCGCCGGGACAGGAGCCTACGAGCAGTACTTC. As protein: CAWGAGTGAYEQYF. The whole variable domain, remainder taken from reference TRBV30 and TRBJ2-7, is SQTIHQWPATLVQPVGSPLSLECTVEGTSNPNLYWYRQAAGRGLQLLFYSVGIGQISSEVPQNLSASRPQDRQFILSSKKLLLSDSGFYLCAWGAGTGAYEQYFGPGTRLTVT.

V usage is TRBV4-2 and J usage is TRBJ2-3; 9 nucleotides agree with TRBD2. This CDR3 contains 16 residues. V lost 1 base, J lost 3 bases, and 5 bases stayed unmatched. Germline V gives CDR1 LGHNA, CDR2 YNFKEQ. The CDR3 bases are TGTGCCAGCAGCCAAGGGTTAGCGGGGGTAACAGATACGCAGTATTTT. Residues: CASSQGLAGVTDTQYF.

This clone was counted a few times. The chain couples TRBV18 to TRBJ2-5, with 7 bases that match TRBD1. CDR1 is KGHSH, CDR2 LQKENI, per germline. V shed 3 bases, J shed 2 bases, and the junction held 6 bases outside the gene matches. The length of the CDR3 is 15 residues. The chain's CDR3 is CASSPQGQIQETQYF. CDR3 sequence (DNA): TGTGCCAGCTCACCGCAGGGACAGATACAAGAGACCCAGTACTTC.

This clone was counted many times. This rearrangement joins TRBV7-9 to TRBJ2-1; TRBD1 matches 7 bases. Germline V gene data show CDR1 as SEHNR and CDR2 as FQNEAQ (reference sequence). With 5 bases clipped from V and 7 bases from J, the junction kept 11 bases outside the gene matches. The CDR3 extends over 15 amino acids. The CDR3 here is CASSLGTGVGNEQFF. Written as DNA, the CDR3 is TGTGCCAGCAGCCTAGGCACAGGGGTAGGGAATGAGCAGTTCTTC.